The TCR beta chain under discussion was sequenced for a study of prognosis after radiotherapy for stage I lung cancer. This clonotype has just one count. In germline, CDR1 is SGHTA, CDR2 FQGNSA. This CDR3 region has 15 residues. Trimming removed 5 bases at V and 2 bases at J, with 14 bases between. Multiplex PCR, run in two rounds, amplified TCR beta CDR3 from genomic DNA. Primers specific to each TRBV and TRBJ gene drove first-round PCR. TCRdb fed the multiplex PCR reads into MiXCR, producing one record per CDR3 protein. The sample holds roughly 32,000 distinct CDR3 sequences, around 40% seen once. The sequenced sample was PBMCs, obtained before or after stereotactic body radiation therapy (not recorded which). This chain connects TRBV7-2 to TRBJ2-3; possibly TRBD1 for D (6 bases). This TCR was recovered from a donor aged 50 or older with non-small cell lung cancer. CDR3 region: CASSPRQVLTDTQYF. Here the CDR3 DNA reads TGTGCCAGCAGCCCTAGACAGGTACTCACAGATACGCAGTATTTT. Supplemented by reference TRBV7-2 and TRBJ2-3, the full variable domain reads GAGVSQSPSNKVTEKGKDVELRCDPISGHTALYWYRQSLGQGLEFLIYFQGNSAPDKSGLPSDRFSAERTGGSVSTLTIQRTQQEDSAVYLCASSPRQVLTDTQYFGPGTRLTVL.